This T cell receptor beta chain emerged from a study of blood T cell repertoires in COVID-19. About the research overall: Donors in the United States, Italy and Spain gave samples during acute or convalescent COVID-19. PBMCs, B-cell-depleted T cells, or T cells were the source of the cDNA or gDNA that made up the material.

Patients from Seattle were sampled longitudinally, starting during active infection. Germline lookup yields CDR1 SGHRS and CDR2 YFSETQ. V lost 4 bases and J 4 bases, leaving 11 bases between the germline ends. This CDR3 region has 14 residues. Under the authors' procedure: The assay estimated nucleated cells by amplifying reference gene primers. Method: immunoSEQ multiplex PCR; TCRdb's copy keeps in-frame clones and lacks some. That table is the source of V, J and clone size, and D and trimming were worked out from the DNA. Altogether hundreds of thousands of clones are present, around 92% being singletons, with the ten largest covering around 1.9%.

This chain uses TRBV5-1 with TRBJ2-2, with D perhaps matching TRBD2 (6 bases). This receptor was taken from a woman aged 25-40 years with COVID-19, enrolled during active disease. Sequencing was done on a sample of peripheral blood. CDR3 in DNA: TGCGCCAGCAGCCCGGGACTTTCCACCGGGGAGCTGTTTTTT. This translates into CASSPGLSTGELFF. Filled out from reference TRBV5-1 and TRBJ2-2, the complete variable domain reads KAGVTQTPRYLIKTRGQQVTLSCSPISGHRSVSWYQQTPGQGLQFLFEYFSETQRNKGNFPGRFSGRQFSNSRSEMNVSTLELGDSALYLCASSPGLSTGELFFGEGSRLTVL.